These 5 T cell receptor beta chains came from one sample sequenced in a study of early T cells in non-severe SARS-CoV-2 infection. TCRdb called the 5' RACE reads again in MiXCR, with one record for every CDR3 protein. The sample includes more than 50,000 distinct CDR3 sequences, roughly 13% of them seen just once. The starting material was whole blood, obtained at baseline. The receptors come from an adult who was a healthcare worker with PCR-confirmed SARS-CoV-2 infection or an uninfected control (not recorded which).

This clonotype was observed a few times. This chain connects TRBV27 to TRBJ2-2, with TRBD1 matching over 8 bases. The CDR3 spans 14 residues. Looked up from germline, CDR1 is MNHEY and CDR2 is SMNVEV (reference sequence). V lost 8 bases to trimming and J lost 5 bases; unmatched junction nucleotides: 7. The CDR3 reads CASGWTGWTGELFF. The CDR3 nucleotides are TGTGCCAGCGGCTGGACAGGGTGGACCGGGGAGCTGTTTTTT.

V is TRBV5-6 and J is TRBJ2-5; D uncertain. Germline V CDR1 and CDR2: SGHDT, YYEEEE. The CDR3 is 14 amino acids. V gave up 0 bases and J gave up 1 base, with 7 bases separating them. The CDR3 sequence is CASSLEGLQETQYF. The DNA for the CDR3 is TGTGCCAGCAGCTTGGAAGGGCTCCAAGAGACCCAGTACTTC.

This clonotype showed up many times. The chain combines TRBV9 with TRBJ1-2; possibly TRBD1 for D (6 bases). V dropped 4 bases and J dropped 4 bases, with 23 bases sitting between them. The CDR3 length is 17 residues. CDR1 is SGDLS and CDR2 is YYNGEE in the germline V gene. The CDR3 region is CASSPRGSLRGSYGYTF. CDR3 in DNA: TGTGCCAGCAGCCCACGGGGGAGTTTAAGGGGGAGCTATGGCTACACCTTC.

This clonotype was seen ten or more times. The rearrangement uses TRBV28 and TRBJ1-5; D is perhaps TRBD1 (6 bases). Trimming left V 7 bases short and J 7 bases short, with 11 bases between. This CDR3 contains 12 residues. Germline CDR1 MDHEN, CDR2 SYDVKM. CDR3: CASKGGEQPQHF. As DNA, the CDR3 is TGTGCCAGCAAGGGGGGGGAGCAGCCCCAGCATTTT.

This clonotype was found many times. The chain couples TRBV9 to TRBJ2-2, with a possible D match to TRBD2 (6 bases). Per the germline V gene, CDR1 is SGDLS and CDR2 is YYNGEE. Trimming took 5 bases from V and 1 from J, leaving 9 bases between them. The CDR3 totals 14 residues. In nucleotides, the CDR3 is TGTGCCAGCAGGACGGGAGTGAACACCGGGGAGCTGTTTTTT. Amino acids: CASRTGVNTGELFF.